The 32 T cell receptor beta chains given below trace back to one sample, sequenced in a study of T cells after yellow fever vaccination. TCRdb independently ran MiXCR on the 5' RACE reads; one entry per CDR3 protein. The sample contains a few hundred thousand distinct CDR3 sequences, roughly 17% of which appear only once. The sequenced sample was PBMCs, obtained less than 6 days after the first yellow fever vaccination. These receptors were obtained from a man aged 18 to 29 who received the YFV17D yellow fever vaccine.

V usage is TRBV4-1 and J usage is TRBJ2-5; the D call may be TRBD1 or TRBD2 (6 bases each). This CDR3 spans 16 amino acids. Germline V gene data show CDR1 as MGHRA and CDR2 as YSYEKL. V lost 6 bases, J lost 3 bases, and 20 bases lay in between. The CDR3, as DNA: TGCGCCAGCAGTCAACTGGCCCCGGGGGCCGAAGAGACCCAGTACTTC. Translation gives CASSQLAPGAEETQYF.

The rearrangement uses TRBV7-2 and TRBJ1-2, with 9 bases identical to TRBD1. The CDR3 covers 15 residues. J gave up 5 bases and V 5 bases, and 9 bases lay outside the gene matches. Per germline, CDR1 SGHTA and CDR2 FQGNSA. In DNA form, the CDR3 reads TGTGCCAGCAGCCCACCTAGACAGGGGGTTTATGGCTACACCTTC. This gives the protein CASSPPRQGVYGYTF.

In its sample, this clonotype was seen a few times. This rearrangement joins TRBV5-1 to TRBJ1-2; 7 bases map to TRBD1. The CDR3 extends over 14 amino acids. In germline, CDR1 is SGHRS, CDR2 YFSETQ. V trimming: 3 bases; J trimming: 4 bases; junction bases outside the gene matches: 6. CDR3 in DNA: TGCGCCAGCAGCTCCGGGGAGGGGGCCTATGGCTACACCTTC. This codes for CASSSGEGAYGYTF.

This clonotype was seen more than once but under ten times. This chain joins TRBV27 and TRBJ2-1; D ambiguous. V was shortened by 2 bases and J by 2 bases, with 7 bases between the two germline ends. The CDR3 contains 14 residues. CDR1 and CDR2 from the germline V gene are MNHEY and SMNVEV (reference sequence). CDR3 coding DNA: TGTGCCAGCAGTTTAGGAGTCCCCTACAATGAGCAGTTCTTC. Translated, it gives CASSLGVPYNEQFF.

This clonotype occurred once. The V gene is TRBV5-8, the J gene TRBJ2-1, with D perhaps matching TRBD2 (6 bases). CDR3 length: 16 amino acids. Germline V gene data show CDR1 as SGHTS and CDR2 as YDEGEE. V lost 4 bases and J lost 0, with 14 bases in between. CDR3 coding DNA: TGTGCCAGCAGCCCCTTCCGGGGGAGCTCCTACAATGAGCAGTTCTTC. It yields the protein CASSPFRGSSYNEQFF.

J is TRBJ2-7 and V is TRBV6-1; D is tentatively TRBD1 or TRBD2 (5 bases each). The V end lost 7 bases, the J end lost 7 bases, and 11 bases lay between the germline ends. The CDR3 loop spans 11 amino acids. Germline lookup yields CDR1 MNHNS and CDR2 SASEGT. The CDR3 sequence is CASTPGQEQYF. For the CDR3, the DNA is TGTGCCAGCACCCCGGGGCAGGAGCAGTACTTC.

This chain connects TRBV7-9 to TRBJ1-1; D is uncertain. V gave up 7 bases and J gave up 5 bases, with 17 bases separating them. The CDR3 has 14 amino acids. Per the germline V gene, CDR1 is SEHNR and CDR2 is FQNEAQ (reference sequence). The CDR3 DNA is TGTGCCAGCACCCCCGAACCCGGGTGGACTGAAGCTTTCTTT. This translates into CASTPEPGWTEAFF.

This clonotype occurred a few times. This rearrangement joins TRBV6-2 or TRBV6-3 to TRBJ2-1; D is uncertain. The CDR3 runs to 12 residues. Between the trimmed V and J ends, which lost 4 bases and 8 bases, there was a span of 9 bases. Germline CDR1 and CDR2: MNHEY and SVGEGT. This CDR3 is CASSFPPDEQFF. For the CDR3, the DNA is TGTGCCAGCAGTTTCCCCCCGGATGAGCAGTTCTTC.

The rearrangement uses TRBV20-1 and TRBJ2-5; a possible D gene is TRBD2 (6 bases). This CDR3 contains 13 residues. Per germline, CDR1 DFQATT and CDR2 SNEGSKA (reference sequence). V lost 6 bases to trimming and J lost 3 bases, with 14 bases between them. CDR3 in amino acids: CSATRGGEETQYF. The CDR3 DNA is TGCAGTGCGACTAGGGGAGGAGAAGAGACCCAGTACTTC.

This clonotype was counted a few times. The chain uses TRBV10-3 and TRBJ2-1, with 11 nucleotides matching TRBD2. This CDR3 comprises 16 residues. The germline gives CDR1 ENHRY, CDR2 SYGVKD. J lost 2 bases, V lost 4 bases, and 4 bases had no gene match. The CDR3 spells CAISATSGGPYNEQFF. CDR3 DNA: TGTGCCATCAGTGCTACTAGCGGGGGACCCTACAATGAGCAGTTCTTC.

The sample holds a few counts of this clonotype. The rearrangement links TRBV12-3 or TRBV12-4 to TRBJ1-6; no definite D call. V was pared by 10 bases and J by 10 bases, with 17 bases between. The CDR3 spans 13 residues. CDR3 residues: CATPKEGWSPLHF. The CDR3 region has the DNA TGTGCCACCCCAAAGGAGGGTTGGTCACCCCTCCACTTT.

The V gene is TRBV19, the J gene TRBJ2-1; maybe TRBD1 (5 bases). The V end was cut by 9 bases, the J end by 8 bases, with 20 bases between. The CDR3 runs to 14 residues. Germline V CDR1 and CDR2: LNHDA, SQIVND (reference sequence). The DNA for the CDR3 is TGTGCCAGCAAGGCGGCTCAATGGGGCTATGAGCAGTTCTTC. Translating gives CASKAAQWGYEQFF.

This clonotype was counted between two and nine times. Germline is not matched at one junction end, which may reflect a read error. This chain uses TRBV20-1 with TRBJ1-2; TRBD1 is a possible D gene (5 bases). Germline V lookup: CDR1 DFQATT, CDR2 SNEGSKA (reference sequence). This CDR3 has 9 amino acids. The CDR3: CSARELGTW. As DNA, the CDR3 is TGCAGTGCTAGAGAGTTAGGGACGTGG.

The chain uses TRBV4-3 and TRBJ2-3; D is unresolved. Trimming shortened V by 3 bases and J by 6 bases, and 25 bases separated the two germline ends. CDR1 is LGHNA and CDR2 is YSLEER in the germline V gene. The CDR3 has 18 amino acids. In DNA, the CDR3 is TGCGCCAGCAGCCAGAATTCGTACCCGGGTCTCCTGGGGGATACGCAGTATTTT. Its translation: CASSQNSYPGLLGDTQYF.

The table lists this clonotype with a few counts. The chain is built from TRBV6-2 or TRBV6-3 and TRBJ2-1; 9 bases map to TRBD1. V lost 3 bases and J lost 7; bases outside the gene matches: 7. The germline V gene encodes CDR1 MNHEY and CDR2 SVGEGT. The CDR3 length is 15 residues. CDR3: CASSYTGTGLNEQFF. CDR3 DNA: TGTGCCAGCAGTTATACCGGGACAGGGTTAAATGAGCAGTTCTTC.

This clonotype showed up just a few times. The V gene is TRBV7-9, the J gene TRBJ1-1; the D gene is possibly TRBD1 (5 bases). V lost 2 bases, J lost 5 bases, and 15 bases lay in between. The CDR3 runs to 15 residues. Per the germline V gene, CDR1 is SEHNR and CDR2 is FQNEAQ (reference sequence). CDR3 nucleotides: TGTGCCAGCAGCTTACTTACTGGGGCCCCTACTGAAGCTTTCTTT. It specifies CASSLLTGAPTEAFF. The whole variable domain, filled in from reference TRBV7-9 and TRBJ1-1, reads DTGVSQNPRHKITKRGQNVTFRCDPISEHNRLYWYRQTLGQGPEFLTYFQNEAQLEKSRLLSDRFSAERPKGSFSTLEIQRTEQGDSAMYLCASSLLTGAPTEAFFGQGTRLTVV.

This chain links TRBV6-5 with TRBJ2-5, with 8 bases identical to TRBD1. CDR1 and CDR2 from the germline V gene are MNHEY and SVGAGI. The V and J ends lost 4 bases and 1 base, in that order; junction bases with no gene match: 5. The CDR3 spans 15 residues. CDR3 amino acids: CASSSGTGFQETQYF. DNA for the CDR3: TGTGCCAGCAGTTCCGGGACAGGCTTCCAAGAGACCCAGTACTTC.

The table lists this clonotype with a few counts. The chain couples TRBV4-3 to TRBJ2-7; a possible D gene is TRBD1 (5 bases). V was cut by 0 bases and J by 3 bases, with 24 bases left in between. The V gene's germline CDR1 is LGHNA and CDR2 YSLEER. This CDR3 contains 19 residues. CDR3 DNA sequence: TGCGCCAGCAGCCAAGAGGAGACAGAACAGATCTACATAGACTACGAGCAGTACGTC. This codes for CASSQEETEQIYIDYEQYV.

This clonotype appeared once. The chain is built from TRBV20-1 and TRBJ2-2; D may be TRBD1 (5 bases). V gave up 5 bases and J gave up 6 bases, with 13 bases separating them. The CDR3 sequence is 13 residues long. Germline V CDR1 and CDR2: DFQATT, SNEGSKA (reference sequence). The CDR3 sequence is CSAPDTLPGELFF. DNA of the CDR3: TGCAGTGCTCCGGACACCCTGCCCGGGGAGCTGTTTTTT.

This clonotype was seen ten or more times. The chain joins TRBV6-2 or TRBV6-3 to TRBJ1-4, with unresolved D. The CDR3 spans 18 residues. Germline V lookup: CDR1 MNHEY, CDR2 SVGEGT. The V end was cut by 3 bases, the J end by 0 bases, with 17 bases between. This CDR3 is CASSYSPGEPATNEKLFF. DNA of the CDR3: TGTGCCAGCAGTTATTCACCGGGTGAGCCTGCAACTAATGAAAAACTGTTTTTT.

The V call is TRBV28, the J call TRBJ1-1, with D hard to call. Trimming removed 2 bases at V and 6 bases at J, with 10 bases between. The CDR3 loop spans 13 amino acids. CDR1 MDHEN and CDR2 SYDVKM come from the germline V gene. The CDR3 bases are TGTGCCAGCAGTTTAAGTCATAGCGCTGAAGCTTTCTTT. Translation gives CASSLSHSAEAFF.

J is TRBJ2-5 and V is TRBV4-3, with 7 bases matching TRBD1. This CDR3 spans 13 amino acids. The germline V gene encodes CDR1 LGHNA and CDR2 YSLEER. V shed 1 base, J shed 7 bases, and the junction held 3 bases outside the gene matches. The CDR3 DNA follows: TGCGCCAGCAGCCAAGGGACAGGAGGGACCCAGTACTTC. Its translation: CASSQGTGGTQYF.

The chain employs TRBV6-5 and TRBJ2-3; TRBD2 agrees at 11 bases. The CDR3 consists of 16 residues. From germline, CDR1 is MNHEY and CDR2 SVGAGI. The V and J ends lost 9 bases and 1 base, in that order; junction bases with no gene match: 9. The CDR3 nucleotides are TGTGCCAGTCAGACGCAACTAGCGGGGGGCACAGATACGCAGTATTTT. This codes for CASQTQLAGGTDTQYF.

In this sample, this clonotype turned up many times. The rearrangement links TRBV7-2 to TRBJ2-5; D possibly uses TRBD1 or TRBD2 (5 bases each). Trimming cost V 0 bases and J 3 bases, with 8 bases left between them. The length of the CDR3 is 14 residues. Germline CDR1 reads SGHTA; CDR2 reads FQGNSA. CDR3 protein: CASSLAGTEETQYF. The DNA of the CDR3 is TGTGCCAGCAGCTTAGCGGGGACGGAAGAGACCCAGTACTTC.

The rearrangement joins TRBV20-1 to TRBJ2-7; tentatively, D is TRBD1 (6 bases). The germline V gene has CDR1 DFQATT and CDR2 SNEGSKA (reference sequence). This CDR3 contains 14 residues. V was clipped by 6 bases and J by 2 bases, with 17 bases between them. CDR3 sequence (DNA): TGCAGTGCGCAAGACAGGTATTTGACCTACGAGCAGTACGTC. The encoded protein is CSAQDRYLTYEQYV.

This clonotype was seen only a few times. The chain combines TRBV12-3 or TRBV12-4 with TRBJ1-2; D unclear. Trimming left V 3 bases short and J 4 bases short, with 9 bases between. The CDR3 is 13 amino acids. The CDR3 sequence is CASSLESSYGYTF. For the CDR3, the DNA is TGTGCCAGCAGTTTGGAGTCCTCCTATGGCTACACCTTC.

In nucleotides, the CDR3 is TGTGCCAGCAGCGCCCTTAGCGGGGGCGGGACCTACAATGAGCAGTTCTTC. It encodes CASSALSGGGTYNEQFF. The rearrangement joins TRBV7-9 to TRBJ2-1, with TRBD2 identical over 9 bases. J was trimmed by 2 bases and V by 5 bases; bases with no gene match: 10. The CDR3 has 17 amino acids. Per the germline V gene, CDR1 is SEHNR and CDR2 is FQNEAQ (reference sequence).

The chain uses TRBV3-1 and TRBJ1-1; TRBD1 aligns across 7 bases. From germline, CDR1 is LGHDT and CDR2 YNNKEL (reference sequence). The CDR3 contains 13 residues. The V gene end was trimmed by 6 bases and the J gene end by 4 bases; junction bases not matched to a gene: 5. The CDR3 DNA is TGTGCCAGCAGGAACGGACAGGCCACTGAAGCTTTCTTT. Translating gives CASRNGQATEAFF.

At least ten counts were recorded for this clonotype. The chain couples TRBV6-2 or TRBV6-3 to TRBJ2-6; D unresolved. V was cut by 2 bases and J by 0 bases, with 8 bases left in between. CDR1 is MNHEY, CDR2 SVGEGT, per germline. The CDR3 has 16 residues. The CDR3 here is CASSYLAFSGANVLTF. In DNA, the CDR3 is TGTGCCAGCAGTTACCTGGCTTTCTCTGGGGCCAACGTCCTGACTTTC.

This clonotype has a handful of counts. V and J are TRBV6-1 and TRBJ1-1; TRBD1 might be the D (5 bases). CDR1 and CDR2 (germline): MNHNS, SASEGT. The CDR3 is 15 amino acids. Trimming left V 2 bases short and J 0 bases short, with 10 bases between. In nucleotides, the CDR3 is TGTGCCAGCAGTGAACACGGAGGGGTGAACACTGAAGCTTTCTTT. Translating gives CASSEHGGVNTEAFF.

This clonotype showed up just a few times. The chain has TRBV9 and TRBJ2-3, with 9 bases identical to TRBD2. Germline CDR1 is SGDLS and CDR2 is YYNGEE. The J segment lost 2 bases and the V segment lost 3 bases, leaving 10 bases of the junction unmatched. The CDR3 is 17 residues long. The chain's CDR3 is CASSGGLAGENTDTQYF. CDR3 DNA sequence: TGTGCCAGCAGCGGGGGGTTAGCGGGGGAGAACACAGATACGCAGTATTTT.

This clonotype was recorded a few times. This chain uses TRBV5-4 with TRBJ2-7; 7 nucleotides agree with TRBD2. CDR1 and CDR2 from the germline V gene are SGHNT and YYREEE (reference sequence). This CDR3 contains 12 residues. V lost 9 bases and J lost 0; bases outside the gene matches: 3. The CDR3 region is CATREGSYEQYF. The CDR3 coding sequence is TGTGCCACCAGGGAGGGCTCCTACGAGCAGTACTTC.